This T cell receptor (beta chain) is from a study of T cell responses to AZD1222 COVID-19 vaccine. The method was immunoSEQ multiplex PCR; TCRdb's version includes in-frame clones alone and lacks a portion of them. The table lists some 150,000 clones, around 89% of them singletons, with around 3% in the top ten. On this clone: Its antigen remains unknown.

Study results and caveats: Researchers report vaccine-associated CD4 TCRs spanning spike, with dominance at 160-218 and 743-854. An increase in Spike-specific TCR breadth and depth was observed after two AZD1222 doses. AZD1222 recipients seropositive at baseline numbered only five to seven.

V dropped 6 bases and J dropped 4; count of bases not matched to a gene: 3. Germline V gene lookup returns CDR1 MRHNA and CDR2 SNTAGT. This CDR3 region has 14 residues. The clonotype originates from an adult who received the AZD1222 COVID-19 vaccine. The rearrangement uses TRBV6-4 and TRBJ2-2; 9 bases agree with TRBD1. Sequenced material: peripheral blood, taken 28 days after the second AZD1222 dose. Here the CDR3 DNA reads TGTGCCAGCAGGGGACAGGGAGCCACCGGGGAGCTGTTTTTT. It translates to CASRGQGATGELFF.